The 3 T cell receptor beta chains given below trace back to one sample, sequenced in a study of cytomegalovirus exposure and HLA in healthy donors. The PCR was carried out with 60 Vbeta primers and 13 Jbeta primers. Profiling relied on immunoSEQ multiplex PCR, and the TCRdb table lists in-frame clones only, not all of them. The table has roughly 200,000 clones, just over 75% seen once. Material: PBMCs. These receptors all stem from a man aged 25 to 40 in good health and CMV-seronegative.

The chain has TRBV30 and TRBJ2-5; D remains ambiguous. Deletions cut 4 bases from V and 3 bases from J, with 15 bases between. From germline, CDR1 is GTSNPN and CDR2 SVGIG (reference sequence). The CDR3 sequence is 14 residues long. In DNA, the CDR3 is TGTGCCTGGATGCCCCTGGCTAGTGAAGAGACCCAGTACTTC. Translating gives CAWMPLASEETQYF.

This chain uses TRBV7-7 with TRBJ2-1; tentative D call: TRBD2 (5 bases). The CDR3 is 16 amino acids. CDR1 is SSHAT and CDR2 is FNYEAQ in the germline V gene (reference sequence). V lost 1 base and J lost 2, with 12 bases in between. DNA of the CDR3: TGTGCCAGCAGCTTAGGGGTAGGAGGCACCTACAATGAGCAGTTCTTC. This codes for CASSLGVGGTYNEQFF.

This chain links TRBV12-5 with TRBJ2-2; 10 bases line up with TRBD2. Germline lookup yields CDR1 LGHNT and CDR2 FRNRAP. The CDR3 extends over 16 amino acids. Trimming removed 3 bases from V and 3 bases from J; junction bases left unmatched: 4. The chain's CDR3 is CASGLRAGGDTGELFF. CDR3 coding DNA: TGTGCTAGTGGTTTACGAGCGGGAGGGGACACCGGGGAGCTGTTTTTT.